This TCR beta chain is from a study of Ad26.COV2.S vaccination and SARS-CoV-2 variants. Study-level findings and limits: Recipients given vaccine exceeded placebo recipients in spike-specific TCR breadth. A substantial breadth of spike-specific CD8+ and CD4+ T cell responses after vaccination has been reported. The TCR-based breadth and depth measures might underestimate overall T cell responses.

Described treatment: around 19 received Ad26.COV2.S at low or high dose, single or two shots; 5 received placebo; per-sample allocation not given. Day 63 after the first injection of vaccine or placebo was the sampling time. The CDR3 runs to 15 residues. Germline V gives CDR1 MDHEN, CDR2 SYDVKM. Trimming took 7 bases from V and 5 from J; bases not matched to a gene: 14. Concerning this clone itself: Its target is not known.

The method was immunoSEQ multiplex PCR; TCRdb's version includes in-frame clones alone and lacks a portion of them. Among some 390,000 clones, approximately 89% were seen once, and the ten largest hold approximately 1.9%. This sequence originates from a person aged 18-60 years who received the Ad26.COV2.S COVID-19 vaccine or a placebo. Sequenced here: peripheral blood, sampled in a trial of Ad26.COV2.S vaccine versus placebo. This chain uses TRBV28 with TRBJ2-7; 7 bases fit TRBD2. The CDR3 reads CASIPETSWVHEQYF. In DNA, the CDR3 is TGTGCCAGCATTCCAGAGACTAGCTGGGTCCACGAGCAGTACTTC.